Following are 19 T cell receptor beta chains from one sample sequenced in a study of T cell repertoires in cytomegalovirus infection. Using its own MiXCR run on the reads, TCRdb lists one record per CDR3 protein. The repertoire consists of over 85,000 distinct CDR3 sequences, with approximately 15% occurring once and the leading ten covering approximately 7.9%. Sequences were obtained from PBMCs. The receptor set was obtained from a human donor in good health (CMV status not recorded). Some clones in this sample may be carry-over from other donors' samples.

This clonotype has just a few counts. This chain links TRBV20-1 with TRBJ1-2, with D tentatively TRBD1 (5 bases). CDR3 length equals 13 residues. V dropped 2 bases and J dropped 3 bases, with 10 bases sitting between them. Germline lookup yields CDR1 DFQATT and CDR2 SNEGSKA (reference sequence). CDR3 protein: CSARQGIDYGYTF. The CDR3 nucleotides read TGCAGTGCTAGACAGGGAATAGACTATGGCTACACCTTC.

Only a few counts were recorded for this clonotype. J is TRBJ2-2 and V is TRBV11-1; TRBD2 agrees at 12 bases. The junction had 8 bases not matched to a gene; V was cut back by 3 bases and J by 3 bases. The germline V gene has CDR1 SGHAT and CDR2 FQDESV (reference sequence). The CDR3 extends over 18 amino acids. DNA for the CDR3: TGTGCCAGCAGCTTCCCGACTAGCGGGGGAATTGACACCGGGGAGCTGTTTTTT. Protein sequence: CASSFPTSGGIDTGELFF.

The CDR3 coding sequence is TGTGCCAGCAGTGAGGACGGTCCGCGGCCCCAGCATTTT. Translating it yields CASSEDGPRPQHF. This chain uses TRBV2 with TRBJ1-5, with D unresolved. V dropped 3 bases and J dropped 9 bases, with 12 bases sitting between them. There are 13 residues in the CDR3. Germline-derived CDR1 and CDR2 are SNHLY and FYNNEI.

This clonotype appeared many times. The chain has TRBV7-2 and TRBJ2-5; TRBD2 aligns across 13 bases. The CDR3 loop spans 17 amino acids. V shed 1 base and J 6 bases; nucleotides not matched to a gene: 8. Germline lookup yields CDR1 SGHTA and CDR2 FQGNSA. The chain's CDR3 is CASSLVLGTSGMKTQYF. CDR3 sequence (DNA): TGTGCCAGCAGCTTAGTTTTGGGGACTAGCGGGATGAAGACCCAGTACTTC.

The chain has TRBV7-9 and TRBJ2-1, with 9 bases identical to TRBD1. After removal of 5 bases from V and 1 base from J, the junction contained 15 bases not matched to a gene. Looked up from germline, CDR1 is SEHNR and CDR2 is FQNEAQ (reference sequence). The CDR3 loop spans 19 amino acids. CDR3 residues: CASSLTGQGLLRSYNEQFF. The CDR3 DNA follows: TGTGCCAGCAGCCTCACGGGACAGGGACTGTTGAGGTCCTACAATGAGCAGTTCTTC.

This sequence joins TRBV25-1 and TRBJ1-1; no clear D gene. The CDR3 runs to 14 residues. V lost 6 bases, J lost 1 base, and 12 bases lay in between. The germline gives CDR1 MGHDK, CDR2 SYGVNS. CDR3 coding DNA: TGTGCCAGCAGACTAGCCCGCGAGAACACTGAAGCTTTCTTT. Protein sequence: CASRLARENTEAFF.

Ten or more counts support this clonotype. The chain has TRBV7-2 and TRBJ1-2; 9 positions match TRBD1. Germline CDR1 SGHTA, CDR2 FQGNSA. Losses at the gene ends were 5 bases for V and 6 bases for J; bases not matched to a gene: 7. This CDR3 has 14 residues. The CDR3 sequence is CASSQQGALNGYTF. CDR3 bases: TGTGCCAGCAGCCAACAGGGGGCGCTTAATGGCTACACCTTC.

Ten or more counts support this clonotype. CDR3 DNA sequence: TGTGCCAGCAGCTCTGGGGGGACCTTCTATGCGTACGAGCAGTACTTC. Amino acid sequence: CASSSGGTFYAYEQYF. V gene TRBV7-2 combines with J gene TRBJ2-7; perhaps TRBD2 as D (6 bases). Trimming took off 4 bases at V and 4 bases at J, with 20 bases between the two ends. The germline CDR1 and CDR2 sequences are SGHTA and FQGNSA. This CDR3 contains 16 residues.

This clonotype has a count of ten or more. The rearrangement links TRBV2 to TRBJ2-3; D is unresolved. V dropped 3 bases and J dropped 5 bases, with 9 bases sitting between them. This CDR3 contains 13 residues. Germline CDR1 SNHLY, CDR2 FYNNEI. CDR3 coding DNA: TGTGCCAGCAGTGAGTCCGCACTAGATACGCAGTATTTT. It codes for CASSESALDTQYF.

This clonotype appeared many times. This chain connects TRBV7-2 to TRBJ1-2; a possible D gene is TRBD1 (5 bases). The CDR3 totals 16 residues. Trimming stripped 5 bases from V and 2 bases from J, with 18 bases between. Germline V gives CDR1 SGHTA, CDR2 FQGNSA. The DNA for the CDR3 is TGTGCCAGCAGCCCAGAGGCAGGGCGCCGAAACTATGGCTACACCTTC. It specifies CASSPEAGRRNYGYTF.

The chain couples TRBV7-2 to TRBJ2-4; D is ambiguous. Per the germline V gene, CDR1 is SGHTA and CDR2 is FQGNSA. The CDR3 totals 11 residues. V was pared by 1 base and J by 5 bases, with 0 bases between. In DNA form, the CDR3 reads TGTGCCAGCAGCTTAGAAAACATTCAGTACTTC. It yields the protein CASSLENIQYF.

This chain links TRBV19 with TRBJ2-3, with D unclear. Germline-derived CDR1 and CDR2 are LNHDA and SQIVND (reference sequence). The CDR3 has 14 amino acids. Trimming shortened V by 9 bases and J by 2 bases, and 15 bases separated the two germline ends. CDR3 region: CASSRRGYTDTQYF. In DNA form, the CDR3 reads TGTGCCAGCAGTCGAAGAGGCTACACAGATACGCAGTATTTT.

This clonotype has ten or more counts. The gene calls are TRBV7-2 and TRBJ2-5, with 8 bases that match TRBD1. The V segment lost 5 bases and the J segment 5 bases; nucleotides outside the gene matches: 4. The germline V gene encodes CDR1 SGHTA and CDR2 FQGNSA. The CDR3 is 13 amino acids. The CDR3 region has the DNA TGTGCCAGCAGCGAGGACAGGGTGGAGACCCAGTACTTC. Translated, it gives CASSEDRVETQYF.

The chain links TRBV29-1 to TRBJ1-2, with D tentatively TRBD1 (5 bases). The CDR3 has 12 amino acids. The germline V gene encodes CDR1 SQVTM and CDR2 ANQGSEA. V was trimmed by 7 bases and J by 8 bases, leaving 17 bases between them. The CDR3 DNA is TGCAGCGCCGACCGGGGCGGAGGCGGCTACACCTTC. This sequence encodes CSADRGGGGYTF.

The gene calls are TRBV2 and TRBJ1-6, with 8 bases fitting TRBD1. The CDR3 has 13 residues. J lost 9 bases, V lost 8 bases, and 6 bases had no gene match. Per germline, CDR1 SNHLY and CDR2 FYNNEI. DNA for the CDR3: TGTGCCAGCCGGGACAGGATTTTTTCACCCCTCCACTTT. It specifies CASRDRIFSPLHF.

The V and J genes are TRBV6-1 and TRBJ1-5; no clear D. Looked up from germline, CDR1 is MNHNS and CDR2 is SASEGT. V was trimmed by 6 bases and J by 1 base, leaving 19 bases between them. This CDR3 region has 17 residues. The CDR3, as DNA: TGTGCCAGCAGAGAGTCTCGGGGATTATGGAGCAATCAGCCCCAGCATTTT. It encodes CASRESRGLWSNQPQHF.

The chain uses TRBV20-1 and TRBJ2-3, with TRBD2 identical over 9 bases. This CDR3 is 12 amino acids long. V shed 8 bases, J shed 6 bases, and the junction held 6 bases outside the gene matches. Per the germline V gene, CDR1 is DFQATT and CDR2 is SNEGSKA (reference sequence). The DNA of the CDR3 is TGCAGTCAAGGACTAGCGACTGATACGCAGTATTTT. As protein: CSQGLATDTQYF.

There are many counts of this clonotype. The rearrangement uses TRBV28 and TRBJ1-1, with TRBD1 identical over 7 bases. This CDR3 spans 15 amino acids. Trimming cost V 5 bases and J 5 bases; bases outside gene matches: 11. Germline CDR1 reads MDHEN; CDR2 reads SYDVKM. In DNA, the CDR3 is TGTGCCAGCAGTCTACAGGGGCCCCAAGGGACTGAAGCTTTCTTT. Residues: CASSLQGPQGTEAFF.

The chain links TRBV29-1 to TRBJ1-1; D is perhaps TRBD1 (6 bases). The CDR3 has 10 amino acids. The germline V gene has CDR1 SQVTM and CDR2 ANQGSEA. Trimming shortened V by 7 bases and J by 7 bases, and 10 bases separated the two germline ends. The CDR3 DNA reads TGCAGCGCCCAGACAGGTGAAGCTTTCTTT. Amino acids: CSAQTGEAFF. The full variable domain, rest sourced from reference TRBV29-1 and TRBJ1-1, is SAVISQKPSRDICQRGTSLTIQCQVDSQVTMMFWYRQQPGQSLTLIATANQGSEATYESGFVIDKFPISRPNLTFSTLTVSNMSPEDSSIYLCSAQTGEAFFGQGTRLTVV.